The sequence of this T cell receptor beta chain was determined in a study of spatial heterogeneity in lung cancer. The overall study: An average of more than ten raw reads was observed per unique TCR and UMI combination.

This clonotype has only a few counts. Germline V gene sequence: CDR1 SNHLY, CDR2 FYNNEI. Trimming took 3 bases from V and 8 from J, leaving 8 bases between them. The CDR3 is made up of 12 amino acids. TCRdb reanalysed the 5' RACE reads using MiXCR and keeps one entry per CDR3 protein. The sample has 60,000 or so distinct CDR3 sequences; under 7.5% are singletons. Time point indicated: sample taken at primary tumor resection. The starting material was PBMCs, obtained at surgery. The clonotype comes from a female donor with early-stage non-small cell lung cancer. The chain links TRBV2 to TRBJ1-5; unclear D gene. CDR3 in DNA: TGTGCCAGCAGTGACAGCTTGGAGCCCCAGCATTTT. Residues: CASSDSLEPQHF. Full variable domain (missing parts from reference TRBV2 and TRBJ1-5): EPEVTQTPSHQVTQMGQEVILRCVPISNHLYFYWYRQILGQKVEFLVSFYNNEISEKSEIFDDQFSVERPDGSNFTLKIRSTKLEDSAMYFCASSDSLEPQHFGDGTRLSIL.